The 9 T cell receptor beta chains reported below all come from one sample, sequenced in a study of beta chain features in type 1 diabetes. Investigators reverse transcribed all isolated RNA, so they sequenced expressed TCRB transcripts. Sequencing was performed with immunoSEQ multiplex PCR; in TCRdb, only in-frame clones are kept and a portion is missing. The sample yields around 430,000 clones, roughly 31% seen once. Sequencing was performed on naive CD4+ T cells from blood. Receptors were obtained from a man aged 18 to 29 in good health.

This chain connects TRBV30 to TRBJ1-1, with 7 bases aligning to TRBD1. Germline loops: CDR1 GTSNPN, CDR2 SVGIG (reference sequence). This CDR3 has 13 residues. V lost 4 bases and J lost 2; bases outside the gene matches: 4. CDR3 sequence (DNA): TGTGCCTGGATAAACAGGGGAAACACTGAAGCTTTCTTT. Its translation is CAWINRGNTEAFF.

This clone came up a few times. The rearrangement uses TRBV15 and TRBJ2-7; unclear D gene. V was clipped by 1 base and J by 0 bases, with 7 bases between them. CDR3 size: 14 residues. The germline gives CDR1 LNHNV, CDR2 YYDKDF (reference sequence). CDR3 sequence reads: CATSRAKNSYEQYF. The DNA of the CDR3 is TGTGCCACCAGCAGAGCCAAGAACTCCTACGAGCAGTACTTC.

The V call is TRBV5-4, the J call TRBJ2-3, with D possibly called TRBD1 or TRBD2 (5 bases each). Germline lookup yields CDR1 SGHNT and CDR2 YYREEE (reference sequence). The V end lost 3 bases, the J end lost 0 bases, and 11 bases lay between the germline ends. The CDR3 is 15 amino acids. The CDR3: CASSSGRTSTDTQYF. In DNA, the CDR3 is TGTGCCAGCAGCTCGGGACGGACCAGCACAGATACGCAGTATTTT.

This chain links TRBV7-9 with TRBJ1-1; perhaps TRBD1 as D (6 bases). The CDR3 runs to 15 residues. Trimming pared 5 bases from V and 4 bases from J, leaving 17 bases between. The germline V gene encodes CDR1 SEHNR and CDR2 FQNEAQ (reference sequence). The CDR3 DNA sequence: TGTGCCAGCAGCCCCCTATGGGGGGGCGGCACTGAAGCTTTCTTT. Translating it yields CASSPLWGGGTEAFF.

CDR3 in amino acids: CASSKTRGTDTQYF. The CDR3 DNA is TGTGCCAGCAGCAAGACCCGTGGGACAGATACGCAGTATTTT. The rearrangement links TRBV2 to TRBJ2-3; D not resolved. The germline gives CDR1 SNHLY, CDR2 FYNNEI. This CDR3 comprises 14 residues. The V and J ends lost 6 bases and 3 bases respectively, with 13 bases between them.

The CDR3 sequence: CASSLRLAGFYEQYF. In DNA form, the CDR3 reads TGTGCCAGCAGTCTGCGACTAGCGGGATTCTACGAGCAGTACTTC. The chain is built from TRBV27 and TRBJ2-7; 11 bases are a match to TRBD2. This CDR3 is 15 amino acids long. The J segment lost 3 bases and the V segment lost 5 bases, leaving 6 bases of the junction unmatched. From germline, CDR1 is MNHEY and CDR2 SMNVEV (reference sequence).

The chain combines TRBV7-2 with TRBJ2-3; 7 bases fit TRBD2. V lost 4 bases to trimming and J lost 5 bases; unmatched junction nucleotides: 6. This CDR3 comprises 14 residues. Per the germline V gene, CDR1 is SGHTA and CDR2 is FQGNSA. CDR3 coding DNA: TGTGCCAGCAGCTGGGGCGGGAGTCGAGATACGCAGTATTTT. Translated, it gives CASSWGGSRDTQYF.

This sequence joins TRBV5-1 and TRBJ2-1; TRBD2 matches at 12 bases. Trimming cost V 3 bases and J 10 bases; bases outside gene matches: 5. Germline loops: CDR1 SGHRS, CDR2 YFSETQ. This CDR3 region has 14 residues. The CDR3, as DNA: TGCGCCAGCAGCTCAACTAGCGGGAGGTTGGAGCAGTTCTTC. Translated: CASSSTSGRLEQFF. Full variable domain (remainder filled in from reference TRBV5-1 and TRBJ2-1): KAGVTQTPRYLIKTRGQQVTLSCSPISGHRSVSWYQQTPGQGLQFLFEYFSETQRNKGNFPGRFSGRQFSNSRSEMNVSTLELGDSALYLCASSSTSGRLEQFFGPGTRLTVL.

In this sample, this clone turned up a few times. The rearrangement joins TRBV13 to TRBJ1-5; D is unclear. The CDR3 loop spans 15 amino acids. Germline CDR1 reads PRHDT; CDR2 reads FYEKMQ (reference sequence). V was cut by 7 bases and J by 2 bases, with 15 bases left in between. This CDR3 reads CASMRRQTGNQPQHF. The CDR3 DNA sequence: TGTGCCAGCATGCGGAGGCAAACTGGCAATCAGCCCCAGCATTTT.